The 2 T cell receptor beta chains reported below all come from one sample, sequenced in a study of cytomegalovirus exposure and HLA in healthy donors. The PCR was carried out with 60 Vbeta primers and 13 Jbeta primers. TCRdb's table, derived via immunoSEQ multiplex PCR, lists solely in-frame clones and lacks some. The sample shows roughly 130,000 clones, roughly 84% of them seen only once. Input material: PBMCs. Receptors were obtained from a woman aged 18-29 years in good health and CMV-seropositive.

The chain couples TRBV4-1 to TRBJ1-5, with 7 bases lining up with TRBD1. CDR3 length equals 15 residues. In germline, CDR1 is MGHRA, CDR2 YSYEKL. With V trimmed by 3 bases and J by 5 bases, 7 bases remained unmatched. CDR3 nucleotides: TGCGCCAGCAGCCACGTGACAGGGTGGGATCAGCCCCAGCATTTT. Its translation: CASSHVTGWDQPQHF.

This chain connects TRBV6-5 to TRBJ1-1; D unresolved. There are 12 residues in the CDR3. V was trimmed by 5 bases and J by 8 bases, leaving 12 bases between them. In germline, CDR1 is MNHEY, CDR2 SVGAGI. CDR3 sequence: CASSEFTREAFF. The DNA for the CDR3 is TGTGCCAGCAGTGAATTTACAAGAGAAGCTTTCTTT.